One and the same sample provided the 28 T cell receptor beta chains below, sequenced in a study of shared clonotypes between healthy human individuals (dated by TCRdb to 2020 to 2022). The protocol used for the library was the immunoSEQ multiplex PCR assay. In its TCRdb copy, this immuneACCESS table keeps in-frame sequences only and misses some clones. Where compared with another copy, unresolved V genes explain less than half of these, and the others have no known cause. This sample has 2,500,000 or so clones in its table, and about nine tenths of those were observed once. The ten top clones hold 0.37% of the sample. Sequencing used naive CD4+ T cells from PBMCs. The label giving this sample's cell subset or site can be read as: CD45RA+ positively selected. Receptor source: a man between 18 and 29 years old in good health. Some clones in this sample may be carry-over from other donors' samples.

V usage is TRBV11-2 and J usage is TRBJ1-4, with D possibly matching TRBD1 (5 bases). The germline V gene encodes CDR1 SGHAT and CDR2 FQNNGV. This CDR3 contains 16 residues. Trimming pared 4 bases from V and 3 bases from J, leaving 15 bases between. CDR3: CASSSGRLEANEKLFF. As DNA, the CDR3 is TGTGCCAGCAGCTCGGGGCGCCTGGAAGCTAATGAAAAACTGTTTTTT.

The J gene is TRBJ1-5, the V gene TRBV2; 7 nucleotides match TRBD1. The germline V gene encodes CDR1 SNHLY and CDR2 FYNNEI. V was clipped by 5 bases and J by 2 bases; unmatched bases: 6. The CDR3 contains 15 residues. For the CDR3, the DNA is TGTGCCAGCAGTTTGGACAGGTTGGGCAATCAGCCCCAGCATTTT. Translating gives CASSLDRLGNQPQHF.

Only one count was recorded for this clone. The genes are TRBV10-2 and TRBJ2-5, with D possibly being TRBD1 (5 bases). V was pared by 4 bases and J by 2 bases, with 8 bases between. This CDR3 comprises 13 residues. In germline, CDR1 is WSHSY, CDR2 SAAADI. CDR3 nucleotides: TGCGCCAGCAGTGGACAGCCGCAAGAGACCCAGTACTTC. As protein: CASSGQPQETQYF.

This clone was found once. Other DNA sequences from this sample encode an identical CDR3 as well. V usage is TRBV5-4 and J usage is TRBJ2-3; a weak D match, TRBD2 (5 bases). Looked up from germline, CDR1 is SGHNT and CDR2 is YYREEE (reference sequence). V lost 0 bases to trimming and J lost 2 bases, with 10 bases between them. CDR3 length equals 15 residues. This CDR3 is CASSLGLAFTDTQYF. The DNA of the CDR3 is TGTGCCAGCAGCTTGGGCCTAGCCTTCACAGATACGCAGTATTTT.

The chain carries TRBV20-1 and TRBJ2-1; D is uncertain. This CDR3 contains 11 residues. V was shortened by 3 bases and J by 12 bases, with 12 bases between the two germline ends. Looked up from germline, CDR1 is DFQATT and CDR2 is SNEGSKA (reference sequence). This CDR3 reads CSASRQAGQFF. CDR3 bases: TGCAGTGCTAGTCGCCAGGCCGGGCAGTTCTTC.

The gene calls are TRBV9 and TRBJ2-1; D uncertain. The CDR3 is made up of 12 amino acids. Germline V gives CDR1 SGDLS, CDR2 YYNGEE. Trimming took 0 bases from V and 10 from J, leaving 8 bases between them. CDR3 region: CASSVVSGEQFF. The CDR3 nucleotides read TGTGCCAGCAGCGTAGTATCTGGGGAGCAGTTCTTC. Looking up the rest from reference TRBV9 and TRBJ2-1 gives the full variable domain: DSGVTQTPKHLITATGQRVTLRCSPRSGDLSVYWYQQSLDQGLQFLIQYYNGEERAKGNILERFSAQQFPDLHSELNLSSLELGDSALYFCASSVVSGEQFFGPGTRLTVL.

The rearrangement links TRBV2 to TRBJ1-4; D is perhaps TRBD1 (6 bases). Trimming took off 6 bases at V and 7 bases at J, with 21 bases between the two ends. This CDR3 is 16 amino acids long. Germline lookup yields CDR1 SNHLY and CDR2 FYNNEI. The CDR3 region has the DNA TGTGCCAGCAGCCCGCGAGGGGGGGGCGCAGGTGAAAAACTGTTTTTT. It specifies CASSPRGGGAGEKLFF.

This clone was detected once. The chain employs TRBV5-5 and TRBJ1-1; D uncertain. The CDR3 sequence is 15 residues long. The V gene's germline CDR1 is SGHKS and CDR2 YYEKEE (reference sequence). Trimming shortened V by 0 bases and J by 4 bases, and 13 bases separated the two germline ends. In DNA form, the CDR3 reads TGTGCCAGCAGCTTGGGTTCTCGGGCAGGCACTGAAGCTTTCTTT. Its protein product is CASSLGSRAGTEAFF.

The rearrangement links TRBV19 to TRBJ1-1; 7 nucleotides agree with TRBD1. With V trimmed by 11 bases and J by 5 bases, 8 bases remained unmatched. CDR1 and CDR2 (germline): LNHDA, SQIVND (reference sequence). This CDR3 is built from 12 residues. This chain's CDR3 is CADRQGLTEAFF. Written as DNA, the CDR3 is TGTGCCGACAGACAGGGTTTGACTGAAGCTTTCTTT.

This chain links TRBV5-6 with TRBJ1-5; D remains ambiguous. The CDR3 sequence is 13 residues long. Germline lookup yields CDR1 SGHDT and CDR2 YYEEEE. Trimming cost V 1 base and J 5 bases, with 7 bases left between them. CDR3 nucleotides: TGTGCCAGCAGCTTGAGGTGGGATCAGCCCCAGCATTTT. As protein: CASSLRWDQPQHF.

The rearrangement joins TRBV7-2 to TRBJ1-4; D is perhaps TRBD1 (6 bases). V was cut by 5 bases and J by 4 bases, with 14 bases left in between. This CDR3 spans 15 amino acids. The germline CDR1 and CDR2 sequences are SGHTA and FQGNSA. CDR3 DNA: TGTGCCAGCAGCCAACAGACAGGTCATAATGAAAAACTGTTTTTT. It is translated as CASSQQTGHNEKLFF.

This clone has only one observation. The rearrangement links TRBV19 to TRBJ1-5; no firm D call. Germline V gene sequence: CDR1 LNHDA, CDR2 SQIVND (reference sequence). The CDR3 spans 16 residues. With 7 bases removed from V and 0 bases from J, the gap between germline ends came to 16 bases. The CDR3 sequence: CASTSLGEYSNQPQHF. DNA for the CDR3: TGTGCCAGTACCAGTCTGGGAGAATATAGCAATCAGCCCCAGCATTTT.

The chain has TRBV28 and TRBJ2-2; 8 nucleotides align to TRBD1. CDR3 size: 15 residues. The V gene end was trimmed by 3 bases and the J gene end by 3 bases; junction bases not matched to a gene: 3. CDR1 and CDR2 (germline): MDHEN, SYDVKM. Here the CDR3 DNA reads TGTGCCAGCAGTTTCGCAGGGGGCTACACCGGGGAGCTGTTTTTT. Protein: CASSFAGGYTGELFF.

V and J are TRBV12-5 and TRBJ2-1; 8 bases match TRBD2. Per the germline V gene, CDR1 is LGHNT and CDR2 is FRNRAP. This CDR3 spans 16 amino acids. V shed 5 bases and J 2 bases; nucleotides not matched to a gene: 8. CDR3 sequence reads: CASGHKLAGPYNEQFF. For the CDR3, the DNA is TGTGCTAGTGGTCATAAGCTAGCGGGTCCCTACAATGAGCAGTTCTTC.

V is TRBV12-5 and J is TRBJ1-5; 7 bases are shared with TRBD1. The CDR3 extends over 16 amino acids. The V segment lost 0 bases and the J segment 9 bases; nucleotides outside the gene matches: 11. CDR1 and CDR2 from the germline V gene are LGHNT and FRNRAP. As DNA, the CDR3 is TGTGCTAGTGGTTTGGTGACAGGGAGGGGGATGGGGCCCCAGCATTTT. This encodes CASGLVTGRGMGPQHF.

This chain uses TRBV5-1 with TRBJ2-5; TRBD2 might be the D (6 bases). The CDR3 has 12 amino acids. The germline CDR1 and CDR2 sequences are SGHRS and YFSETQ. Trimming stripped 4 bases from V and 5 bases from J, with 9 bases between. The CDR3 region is CASSRGSETQYF. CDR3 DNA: TGCGCCAGCAGCCGGGGGTCCGAGACCCAGTACTTC.

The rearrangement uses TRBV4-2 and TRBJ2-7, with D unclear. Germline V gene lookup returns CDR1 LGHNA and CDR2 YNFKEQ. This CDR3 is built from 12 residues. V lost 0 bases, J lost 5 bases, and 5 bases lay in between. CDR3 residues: CASSQDAHEQYF. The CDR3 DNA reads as TGTGCCAGCAGCCAAGATGCCCACGAGCAGTACTTC.

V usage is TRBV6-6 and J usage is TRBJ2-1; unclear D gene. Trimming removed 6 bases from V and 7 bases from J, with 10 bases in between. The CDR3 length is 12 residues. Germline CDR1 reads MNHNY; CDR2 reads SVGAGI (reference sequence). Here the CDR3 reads CASSPVANEQFF. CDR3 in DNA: TGTGCCAGCAGCCCAGTGGCGAATGAGCAGTTCTTC.

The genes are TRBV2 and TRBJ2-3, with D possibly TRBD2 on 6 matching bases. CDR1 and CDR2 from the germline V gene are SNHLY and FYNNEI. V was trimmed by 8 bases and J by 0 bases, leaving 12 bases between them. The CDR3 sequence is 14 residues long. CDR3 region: CASSGLLSTDTQYF. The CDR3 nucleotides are TGTGCCAGCTCGGGACTTCTTAGCACAGATACGCAGTATTTT.

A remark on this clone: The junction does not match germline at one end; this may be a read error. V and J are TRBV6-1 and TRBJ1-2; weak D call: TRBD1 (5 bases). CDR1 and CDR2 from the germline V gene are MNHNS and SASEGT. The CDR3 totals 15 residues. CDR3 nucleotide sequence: TGTGCCAGCACTGAAGGTCCCGGGGCTTGGTATGGCTACACCTTC. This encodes CASTEGPGAWYGYTF.

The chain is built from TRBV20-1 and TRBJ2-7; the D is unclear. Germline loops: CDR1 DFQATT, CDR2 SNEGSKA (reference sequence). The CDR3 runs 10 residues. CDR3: CTPRADEQYF. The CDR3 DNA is TGCACCCCAAGGGCGGACGAGCAGTACTTC.

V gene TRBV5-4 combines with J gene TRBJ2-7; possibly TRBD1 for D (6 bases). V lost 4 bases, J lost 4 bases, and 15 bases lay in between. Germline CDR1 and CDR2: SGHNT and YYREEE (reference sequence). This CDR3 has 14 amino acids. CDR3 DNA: TGTGCCAGCAGCAAGGACAGACTCCTTTACGAGCAGTACTTC. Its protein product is CASSKDRLLYEQYF.

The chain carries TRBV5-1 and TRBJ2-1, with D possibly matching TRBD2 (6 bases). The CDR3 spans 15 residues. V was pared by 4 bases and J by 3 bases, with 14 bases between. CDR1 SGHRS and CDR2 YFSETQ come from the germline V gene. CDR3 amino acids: CASSPSGSYYNEQFF. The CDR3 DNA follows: TGCGCCAGCAGCCCGAGCGGGTCCTACTACAATGAGCAGTTCTTC.

This CDR3 reads CAWTPGEARNEQFF. The CDR3 DNA sequence: TGTGCCTGGACGCCGGGGGAGGCCCGCAATGAGCAGTTCTTC. The V call is TRBV30, the J call TRBJ2-1, with D tentatively TRBD2 (6 bases). With 4 bases removed from V and 6 bases from J, the gap between germline ends came to 16 bases. The CDR3 consists of 14 residues. Germline lookup yields CDR1 GTSNPN and CDR2 SVGIG (reference sequence).

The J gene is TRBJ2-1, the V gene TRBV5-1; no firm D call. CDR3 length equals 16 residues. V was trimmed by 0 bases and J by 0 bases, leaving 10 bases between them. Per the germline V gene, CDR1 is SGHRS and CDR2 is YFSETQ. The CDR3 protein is CASSLAAGISYNEQFF. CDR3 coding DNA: TGCGCCAGCAGCTTGGCCGCAGGAATCTCCTACAATGAGCAGTTCTTC.

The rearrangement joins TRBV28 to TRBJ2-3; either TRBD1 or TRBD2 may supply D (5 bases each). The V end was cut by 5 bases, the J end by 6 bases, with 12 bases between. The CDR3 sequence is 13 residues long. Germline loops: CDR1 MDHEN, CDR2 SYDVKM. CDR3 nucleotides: TGTGCCAGCAGTCCCCGGGACGTCGATACGCAGTATTTT. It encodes CASSPRDVDTQYF.

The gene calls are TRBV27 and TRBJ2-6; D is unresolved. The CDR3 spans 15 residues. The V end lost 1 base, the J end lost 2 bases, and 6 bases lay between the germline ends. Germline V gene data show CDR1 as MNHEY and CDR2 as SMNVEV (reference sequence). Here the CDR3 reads CASSLFRTGANVLTF. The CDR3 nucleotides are TGTGCCAGCAGTTTATTCAGGACTGGGGCCAACGTCCTGACTTTC.

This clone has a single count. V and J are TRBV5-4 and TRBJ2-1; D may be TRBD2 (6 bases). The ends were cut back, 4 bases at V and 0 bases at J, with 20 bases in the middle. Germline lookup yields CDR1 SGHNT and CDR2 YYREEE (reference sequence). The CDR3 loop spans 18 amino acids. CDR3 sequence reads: CASSGQPIAASSYNEQFF. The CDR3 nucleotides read TGTGCCAGCAGCGGACAACCAATAGCGGCAAGCTCCTACAATGAGCAGTTCTTC.